Listed here is a single T cell receptor (beta chain). The antigen is undetermined. The data were obtained in a study of T cell responses to AZD1222 COVID-19 vaccine. At the level of the study: Pooled samples include second doses given at about 4 or 12 weeks.

Only in-frame clones appear in the TCRdb table, and some are missing; sequencing was by immunoSEQ multiplex PCR. The repertoire holds around 120,000 clones, with over 85% as singletons. Study-wide results and caveats: Repertoires were obtained only post-peak T cell response. The donor group comprised mostly white British people and more females; the analysis possibly underestimated clonal diversity. Baseline serology detected seropositivity in only five to seven AZD1222 recipients.

The V gene's germline CDR1 is MNHEY and CDR2 SVGAGI. CDR3 length equals 15 residues. V lost 6 bases to trimming and J lost 0 bases, with 11 bases between them. This TCR was recovered from an adult in good health. This sequence joins TRBV6-5 and TRBJ2-2; a possible D gene is TRBD1 (6 bases). The input for sequencing was peripheral blood, taken on day 0 of AZD1222 vaccination. In DNA form, the CDR3 reads TGTGCCAGCAGCAGAACAGGGACGAACACCGGGGAGCTGTTTTTT. This sequence encodes CASSRTGTNTGELFF.